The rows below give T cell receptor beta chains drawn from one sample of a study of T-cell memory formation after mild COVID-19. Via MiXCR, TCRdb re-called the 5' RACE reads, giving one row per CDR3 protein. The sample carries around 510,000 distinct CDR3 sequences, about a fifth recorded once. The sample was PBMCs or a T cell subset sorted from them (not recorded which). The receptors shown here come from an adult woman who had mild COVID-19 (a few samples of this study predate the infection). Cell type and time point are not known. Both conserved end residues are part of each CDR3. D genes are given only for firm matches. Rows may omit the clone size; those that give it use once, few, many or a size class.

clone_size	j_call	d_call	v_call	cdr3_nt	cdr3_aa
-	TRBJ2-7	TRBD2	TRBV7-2	TGTGCCAGCAGCTTAGAAGCGGGGCTCTCCTACGAGCAGTACTTC	CASSLEAGLSYEQYF
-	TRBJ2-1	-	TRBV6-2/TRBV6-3	TGTGCCAGCAGTATGCCCCGACTGTACAATGAGCAGTTCTTC	CASSMPRLYNEQFF
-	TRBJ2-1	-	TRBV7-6	TGTGCCAGCAGCTTAACGAGCCCACGGGACAATGAGCAGTTCTTC	CASSLTSPRDNEQFF
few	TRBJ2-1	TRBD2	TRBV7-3	TGTGCCAGCAGCAGAAACCCCTCTAGCGGGAGGGAATACAATGAGCAGTTCTTC	CASSRNPSSGREYNEQFF
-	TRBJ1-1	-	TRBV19	TGTGCCAGTAGTAGGGTAGAGGCGAAGGGGACTGAAGCTTTCTTT	CASSRVEAKGTEAFF
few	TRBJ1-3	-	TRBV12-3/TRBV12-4	TGTGCCAGCAGAAGGGGAAACACCATATATTTT	CASRRGNTIYF
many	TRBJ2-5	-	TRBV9	TGTGCCAGCAGCGCCGGGGCGCGGGAGACCCAGTACTTC	CASSAGARETQYF
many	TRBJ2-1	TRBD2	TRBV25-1	TGTGCCAGCAGTCGACTAGCGGGGGACAATGAGCAGTTCTTC	CASSRLAGDNEQFF
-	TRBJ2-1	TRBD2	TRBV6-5	TGTGCCAGCAGTTACTCGGGCGGGGGGTCCTACAATGAGCAGTTCTTC	CASSYSGGGSYNEQFF
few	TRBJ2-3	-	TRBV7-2	TGTGCCGGTGGGGTCGATACGCAGTATTTT	CAGGVDTQYF
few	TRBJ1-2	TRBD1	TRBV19	TGTGCCAGTACTCGGCCGACAGGGGCGGGAACTAACTATGGCTACACCTTC	CASTRPTGAGTNYGYTF
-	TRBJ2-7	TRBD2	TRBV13	TGTGCCAGCAGCTTAGCTAGCGGGATGGACGAGCAGTACTTC	CASSLASGMDEQYF
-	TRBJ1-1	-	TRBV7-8	TGTGCCAGCAGCCCCGGGGACACCTTGTTTACTGAAGCTTTCTTT	CASSPGDTLFTEAFF
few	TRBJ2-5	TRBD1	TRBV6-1	TGTGCCAGCAGGACAGGGTGGTTATGGGAGACCCAGTACTTC	CASRTGWLWETQYF
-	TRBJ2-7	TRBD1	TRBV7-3	TGTGCCAGCAGCTTAAACGCAGGGGGCGGTTACGAGCAGTACTTC	CASSLNAGGGYEQYF
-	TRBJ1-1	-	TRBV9	TGTGCCAGCAGCGTAGGAGGGGGAAACGCTGAAGCTTTCTTT	CASSVGGGNAEAFF
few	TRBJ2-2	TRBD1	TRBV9	TGTGCCAGCAGCGTGGGACAGGTGACCGGGGAGCTGTTTTTT	CASSVGQVTGELFF
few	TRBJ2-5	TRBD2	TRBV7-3	TGTGCCAGCAGCTTACTAGGGGAGGGAGAGACCCAGTACTTC	CASSLLGEGETQYF
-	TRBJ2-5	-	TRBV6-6	TGTGCCAGCAGACGACTCCGGGACCCCGACCAGTACTTC	CASRRLRDPDQYF
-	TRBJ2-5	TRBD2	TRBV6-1	TGTGCCAGCAGTGAAGTCTCGGGAGGGCCGGAGGAGACCCAGTACTTC	CASSEVSGGPEETQYF
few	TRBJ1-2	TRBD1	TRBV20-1	TGCAGTGCTCCCCCGGGACAGAGCATCTATGGCTACACCTTC	CSAPPGQSIYGYTF
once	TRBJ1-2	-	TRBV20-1	TGCAGTGCTAGACCCTCGTGGGGCCCCCCCTATGGCTACACCTTC	CSARPSWGPPYGYTF
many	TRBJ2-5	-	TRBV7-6	TGTGCCAGCAGCTGGACAGACCAAGAGACCCAGTACTTC	CASSWTDQETQYF
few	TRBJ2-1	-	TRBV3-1	TGTGCCAGCAGCCAAGTCGACAATGAGCAGTTCTTC	CASSQVDNEQFF
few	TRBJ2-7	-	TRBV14	TGTGCCAGCAGCCGGACCAGCGAGCAGTACTTC	CASSRTSEQYF
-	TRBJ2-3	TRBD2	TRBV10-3	TGTGCCATCAGTGGTAACAGACTAGCACCTAGCACAGATACGCAGTATTTT	CAISGNRLAPSTDTQYF
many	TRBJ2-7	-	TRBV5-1	TGCGCCAGCAGAGATCAAGGGGGGAATTACGAGCAGTACTTC	CASRDQGGNYEQYF
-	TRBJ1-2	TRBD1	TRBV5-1	TGCGCCAGCAGCTACGGACAGGCGCATGGCTACACCTTC	CASSYGQAHGYTF
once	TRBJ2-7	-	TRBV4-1	TGCGCCAGCAGCCAAGAAAGACGGAGTACCTACGAGCAGTACTTC	CASSQERRSTYEQYF
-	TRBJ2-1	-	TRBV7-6	TGTGCCAGCAGCTTAAGCCTCGTCTTGGGTGAGCAGTTCTTC	CASSLSLVLGEQFF
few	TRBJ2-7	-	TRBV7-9	TGTGCCAGCAGCTTACTGGGGATCGACGAGCAGTACTTC	CASSLLGIDEQYF
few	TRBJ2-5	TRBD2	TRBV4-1	TGCGCCAGCAGCCAAGATGGGCGGGGGGGCGTCCTCGAGACCCAGTACTTC	CASSQDGRGGVLETQYF
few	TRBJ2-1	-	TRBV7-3	TGTGCCAGCAGCTTAACGTTAGGGACCAGCTCCTACAATGAGCAGTTCTTC	CASSLTLGTSSYNEQFF
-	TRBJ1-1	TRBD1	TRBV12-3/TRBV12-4	TGTGCCAGCGACACAATAGAGGGACAGGCGACGGCTTTCTTT	CASDTIEGQATAFF
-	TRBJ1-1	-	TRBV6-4	TGTGCCAGCAGTGGGGCCCCAAACACTGAAGCTTTCTTT	CASSGAPNTEAFF
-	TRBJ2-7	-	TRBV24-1	TGTGCCACCAGTGCAGGGACCCCCAGGCTCTACGAGCAGTACTTC	CATSAGTPRLYEQYF
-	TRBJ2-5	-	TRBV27	TGTGCCAGCAGTTACAGGGGAGGAGAGACCCAGTACTTC	CASSYRGGETQYF
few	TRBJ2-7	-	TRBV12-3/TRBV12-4	TGTGCCAGCAGTTTAATCGTCGAGGCTAACGAGCAGTACTTC	CASSLIVEANEQYF
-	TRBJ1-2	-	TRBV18	TGTGCCAGCTCACCACTTCAGGATCGTAACTATGGCTACACCTTC	CASSPLQDRNYGYTF
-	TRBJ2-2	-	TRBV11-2	TGTGCCAGCAGCTTAATCGCAGGGGATACCGGGGAGCTGTTTTTT	CASSLIAGDTGELFF
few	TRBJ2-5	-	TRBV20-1	TGCAGTGCTAGCCCAGGGATAGAGACCCAGTACTTC	CSASPGIETQYF
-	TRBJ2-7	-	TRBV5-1	TGCGCCAGCAGCTCCGGGACTTTAAACTCCTACGAGCAGTACTTC	CASSSGTLNSYEQYF
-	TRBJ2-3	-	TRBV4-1	TGCGCCAGCAGCCAAGACACTAGTTTGATGGATACGCAGTATTTT	CASSQDTSLMDTQYF
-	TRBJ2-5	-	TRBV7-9	TGTGCCAGCAGAGCCAGCTTCCAAGAGACCCAGTACTTC	CASRASFQETQYF
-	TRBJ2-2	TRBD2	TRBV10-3	TGTGCCATCAAAGGAACTAGCGGGAGCGTGAACAACGGGGAGCTGTTTTTT	CAIKGTSGSVNNGELFF
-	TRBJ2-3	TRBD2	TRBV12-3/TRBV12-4	TGTGCCAGCAGCCTAGGAGCGGGAGGCACAGATACGCAGTATTTT	CASSLGAGGTDTQYF
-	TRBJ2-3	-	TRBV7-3	TGTGCCACCCCCGGGGTTTTGACAGATACGCAGTATTTT	CATPGVLTDTQYF
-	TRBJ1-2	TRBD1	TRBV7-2	TGTGCCAGCAGCCCAAGCCAGAAAAGGACAGGGCGAGGTGGCTACACCTTC	CASSPSQKRTGRGGYTF
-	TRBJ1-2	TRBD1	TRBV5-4	TGTGCCAGCAGCCGGACAGGGGGCAGCGATGGCTACACCTTC	CASSRTGGSDGYTF
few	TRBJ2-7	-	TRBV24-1	TGTGCCACCAGCCAAGCCTACGAGCAGTACTTC	CATSQAYEQYF
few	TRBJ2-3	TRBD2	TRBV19	TGTGCCAGTAGTCTGCTACTAGCGGGAGGGGATACGCAGTATTTT	CASSLLLAGGDTQYF
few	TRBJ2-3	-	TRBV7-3	TGTGCCAGCAGCTTAACGGCAGGGGCGACAGATACGCAGTATTTT	CASSLTAGATDTQYF
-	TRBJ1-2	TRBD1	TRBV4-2	TGTGCCAGCAGCCAAGATTGGGGACAGGGCTATGGCTACACCTTC	CASSQDWGQGYGYTF
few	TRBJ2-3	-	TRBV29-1	TGCAGCGTGGGAAATAGGGTCTCCTTTCGGACAGATACGCAGTATTTT	CSVGNRVSFRTDTQYF
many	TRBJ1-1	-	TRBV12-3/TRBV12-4	TGTGCCAGCAGCCCCCTACAGAACACTGAAGCTTTCTTT	CASSPLQNTEAFF